Below, 4 T cell receptor beta chains from the same sample are listed, as sequenced in a study of T cell changes during pregnancy in multiple sclerosis. The protocol was immunoSEQ multiplex PCR, while the TCRdb copy is restricted to in-frame clones and leaves out a portion. The table has some 57,000 clones, about 87% seen once; the top ten hold around 0.85%. The sequences come from peripheral blood, collected in the first trimester of pregnancy. Receptors were obtained from a female donor in good health, enrolled as a control in a pregnancy study.

The genes are TRBV5-5 and TRBJ2-7; 9 positions match TRBD1. This CDR3 contains 15 residues. J lost 4 bases, V lost 1 base, and 6 bases had no gene match. Germline values: CDR1 SGHKS, CDR2 YYEKEE (reference sequence). The CDR3 bases are TGTGCCAGCAGCTTGTGGACAGGGGAAGCGTACGAGCAGTACTTC. It is translated as CASSLWTGEAYEQYF.

V gene TRBV4-3 combines with J gene TRBJ2-5, with D unresolved. Germline V gives CDR1 LGHNA, CDR2 YSLEER. Between the trimmed V and J ends, which lost 1 base and 14 bases, there was a span of 20 bases. The CDR3 is 14 amino acids. CDR3 in DNA: TGCGCCAGCAGCCAAGGAGGCGCCTCCCTAGATCATTACTTC. It codes for CASSQGGASLDHYF.

The rearrangement joins TRBV4-2 to TRBJ2-2; 7 nucleotides agree with TRBD2. Trimming took 1 base from V and 1 from J; bases not matched to a gene: 6. The CDR3 spans 17 residues. Germline assignment: CDR1 LGHNA and CDR2 YNFKEQ. The CDR3 loop is CASSQAAVAGNTGELFF. CDR3 DNA: TGTGCCAGCAGCCAAGCGGCGGTAGCGGGGAACACCGGGGAGCTGTTTTTT.

The chain is built from TRBV5-5 and TRBJ2-1, with 12 positions matching TRBD1. The V gene end was trimmed by 4 bases and the J gene end by 9 bases; junction bases not matched to a gene: 8. CDR1 is SGHKS, CDR2 YYEKEE, per germline (reference sequence). CDR3 length equals 15 residues. The DNA of the CDR3 is TGTGCCAGCAGCCAGCCCGGGACAGGGGGCTCTGAGCAGTTCTTC. Translating it yields CASSQPGTGGSEQFF.